This T cell receptor beta chain was sequenced during a study of blood T cell repertoires in COVID-19. Study as a whole: COVID-19 samples collected from the United States, Italy and Spain covered acute and convalescent phases. PBMCs, B-cell-depleted T cells, or T cells provided the cDNA or gDNA that made up the material.

As handled by the study authors: Amplified reference gene primers provided the basis for estimating nucleated cell counts. Sequencing was performed with immunoSEQ multiplex PCR; in TCRdb, only in-frame clones are kept and a portion is missing. That table is the source of V, J and clone size, and D and trimming were worked out from the DNA. The sample has roughly 280,000 clones, roughly 86% seen once. Patients from Seattle were sampled longitudinally, starting during active infection. V lost 5 bases, J lost 8 bases, and 10 bases stayed unmatched. The CDR3 consists of 15 residues. Germline lookup yields CDR1 SSHAT and CDR2 FNYEAQ (reference sequence).

The chain combines TRBV7-7 with TRBJ2-1, with 9 nucleotides matching TRBD1. The origin of this receptor is a woman aged 55-69 years with COVID-19, enrolled during active disease. Input material: peripheral blood. CDR3 nucleotide sequence: TGTGCCAGCAGCCTGGGTCGGGACAGGGCCCATGAGCAGTTCTTC. This codes for CASSLGRDRAHEQFF.